One and the same sample provided the 9 T cell receptor beta chains below, sequenced in a study of T cells in Graves' hyperthyroidism and ophthalmopathy. The TCR beta CDR3 regions underwent amplification using RNA transcripts as the source. First-round RT-PCR with HTBI primers amplified the TCR CDR3 region. MiXCR was run by TCRdb on the multiplex PCR reads, yielding one entry per CDR3 protein. This repertoire shows about 600,000 distinct CDR3 sequences, around 14% found once; its top ten account for about 7%. The sequencing input was blood. The receptors originated from a young woman with Graves' ophthalmopathy.

This clonotype occurred a few times. The V gene is TRBV20-1, the J gene TRBJ2-1; a possible D gene is TRBD2 (5 bases). Per germline, CDR1 DFQATT and CDR2 SNEGSKA (reference sequence). CDR3 length: 16 amino acids. The germline V and J ends were trimmed by 6 bases and 2 bases, with 20 bases remaining between them. The CDR3 region is CSAPNLGKGAYNEQFF. CDR3 bases: TGCAGTGCACCCAACCTCGGGAAGGGCGCCTACAATGAGCAGTTCTTC.

The chain carries TRBV11-2 and TRBJ2-1; 8 bases are a match to TRBD1. Trimming at V came to 5 bases and at J to 0 bases, leaving 12 bases not matched to a gene. There are 18 residues in the CDR3. Germline CDR1 is SGHAT and CDR2 is FQNNGV. The CDR3 loop is CASSGRDRGLSSYNEQFF. CDR3 in DNA: TGTGCCAGCAGCGGAAGAGACAGGGGCCTTAGCTCCTACAATGAGCAGTTCTTC.

This clonotype was counted only a few times. The chain uses TRBV7-2 and TRBJ2-3; D not certain. CDR3 length: 12 residues. Trimming removed 9 bases from V and 6 bases from J, with 13 bases in between. Per the germline V gene, CDR1 is SGHTA and CDR2 is FQGNSA. This chain's CDR3 is CASSPDGDTQYF. The CDR3 coding sequence is TGTGCCAGTAGCCCGGACGGGGATACGCAGTATTTT. Full variable domain (missing parts from reference TRBV7-2 and TRBJ2-3): GAGVSQSPSNKVTEKGKDVELRCDPISGHTALYWYRQSLGQGLEFLIYFQGNSAPDKSGLPSDRFSAERTGGSVSTLTIQRTQQEDSAVYLCASSPDGDTQYFGPGTRLTVL.

This clonotype was counted ten times or more. The rearrangement joins TRBV20-1 to TRBJ2-1; 9 nucleotides match TRBD2. This CDR3 has 14 amino acids. Germline CDR1 reads DFQATT; CDR2 reads SNEGSKA (reference sequence). Losses at the gene ends were 2 bases for V and 4 bases for J; bases not matched to a gene: 3. The CDR3 here is CSARSLAGYNEQFF. The DNA of the CDR3 is TGCAGTGCTAGATCCCTAGCGGGGTACAATGAGCAGTTCTTC.

This clonotype was seen ten or more times. The rearrangement links TRBV2 to TRBJ1-1, with 7 bases fitting TRBD1. The CDR3 length is 13 residues. Unmatched junction bases numbered 1, after V lost 3 bases and J lost 3 bases. In germline, CDR1 is SNHLY, CDR2 FYNNEI. The CDR3 sequence: CASSDDRDTEAFF. CDR3 DNA sequence: TGTGCCAGCAGTGATGACAGGGACACTGAAGCTTTCTTT.

The rearrangement joins TRBV6-1 to TRBJ2-7; 8 bases are shared with TRBD1. Per germline, CDR1 MNHNS and CDR2 SASEGT. The CDR3 length is 14 residues. With 6 bases clipped from V and 2 bases from J, the junction kept 6 bases outside the gene matches. The CDR3: CASRPGQDTYEQYF. For the CDR3, the DNA is TGTGCCAGCAGACCGGGACAGGACACCTACGAGCAGTACTTC.

Concerning this clonotype itself: It may be a read error: a sequence one base away is much more abundant. The genes are TRBV20-1 and TRBJ2-2; 7 positions agree with TRBD1. The CDR3 totals 15 residues. Germline V gene lookup returns CDR1 DFQATT and CDR2 SNEGSKA (reference sequence). The CDR3: CSARKGATNTGELLF. The CDR3 DNA is TGCAGTGCTAGAAAGGGGGCTACGAACACCGGGGAGCTGTTGTTT.

This clonotype was observed a few times. The chain joins TRBV6-5 to TRBJ1-2; D is unresolved. The CDR3 sequence is 16 residues long. Germline assignment: CDR1 MNHEY and CDR2 SVGAGI. Trimming removed 0 bases at V and 1 base at J, with 12 bases between. CDR3 in DNA: TGTGCCAGCAGTTACTCGCCCGTTGGCAATAACTATGGCTACACCTTC. Translating it yields CASSYSPVGNNYGYTF.

Concerning this clonotype itself: A read error is possible here, since a much larger clone lies one base away. In nucleotides, the CDR3 is TGTGCCAGCAGTTACCAGAGGAGGGCAGGGGGTCTATACGAGCAGTACTTC. This sequence encodes CASSYQRRAGGLYEQYF. The chain couples TRBV6-2 or TRBV6-3 to TRBJ2-7; TRBD1 is a possible D gene (7 bases). CDR1 MNHEY and CDR2 SVGEGT come from the germline V gene. This CDR3 region has 17 residues. The V end lost 2 bases, the J end lost 4 bases, and 21 bases lay between the germline ends.